This TCR beta chain was profiled in a study of blood T cell repertoires in COVID-19. The wider study: Donors in the United States, Italy and Spain gave samples during acute or convalescent COVID-19. T cells, B-cell-depleted T cells, or PBMCs provided the cDNA or gDNA that served as material.

Seattle patient enrollment occurred during active infection, with longitudinal follow-up thereafter. The authors' processing: It was from reference gene primer amplification that nucleated cell counts were estimated. This table comes from immunoSEQ multiplex PCR, and its TCRdb copy is limited to in-frame clones, with some not included. The D gene and trimming were derived from the DNA, and the V and J assignments and clone size from that table. Altogether just over 250,000 clones are present, about 91% being singletons, with the ten largest covering roughly 2.7%. Trimming removed 2 bases at V and 3 bases at J, with 16 bases between. This CDR3 is built from 16 residues. Germline V gene lookup returns CDR1 SGHDT and CDR2 YYEEEE.

The clonotype originates from a person aged 18-30 years with COVID-19, enrolled during active disease. Source material: peripheral blood. The chain is built from TRBV5-6 and TRBJ2-3, with D possibly TRBD1 on 7 matching bases. CDR3 sequence reads: CASSFRQGGRTDTQYF. The CDR3 DNA is TGTGCCAGCAGCTTTAGACAGGGAGGACGAACAGATACGCAGTATTTT.